Given below is one T cell receptor beta chain in context. Method: immunoSEQ multiplex PCR; TCRdb's copy keeps in-frame clones and lacks some. The sample has hundreds of thousands of clones, around 86% seen once. The germline CDR1 and CDR2 sequences are SEHNR and FQNEAQ (reference sequence). Trimming removed 2 bases from V and 9 bases from J, with 8 bases in between. The CDR3 consists of 12 residues. The data were obtained in a study of blood T cell repertoires in COVID-19. Study details: The United States, Italy and Spain supplied acute and convalescent COVID-19 samples. PBMCs, B-cell-depleted T cells, or T cells were the source of the cDNA or gDNA that made up the material.

This rearrangement joins TRBV7-9 to TRBJ1-5; D unclear. Sequenced: peripheral blood. This clonotype was obtained from a woman younger than 45 with active or convalescent COVID-19. CDR3 sequence: CASSLPGGPQHF. CDR3 coding DNA: TGTGCCAGCAGCTTACCTGGCGGGCCCCAGCATTTT.